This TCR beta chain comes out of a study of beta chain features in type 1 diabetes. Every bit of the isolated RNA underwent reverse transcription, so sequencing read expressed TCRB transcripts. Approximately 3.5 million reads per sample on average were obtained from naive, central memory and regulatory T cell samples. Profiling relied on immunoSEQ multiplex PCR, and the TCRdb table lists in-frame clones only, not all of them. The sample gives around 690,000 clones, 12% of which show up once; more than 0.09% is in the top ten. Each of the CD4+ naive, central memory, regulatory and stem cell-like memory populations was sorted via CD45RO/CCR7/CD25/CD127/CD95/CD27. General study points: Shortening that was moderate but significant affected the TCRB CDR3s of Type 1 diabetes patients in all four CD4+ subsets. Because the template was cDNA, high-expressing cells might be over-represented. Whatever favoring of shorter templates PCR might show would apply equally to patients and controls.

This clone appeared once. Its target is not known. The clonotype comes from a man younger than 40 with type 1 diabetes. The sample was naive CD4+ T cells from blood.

The CDR3: CASSSWVTGTANTGELFF. DNA for the CDR3: TGCGCCAGCAGCTCTTGGGTCACCGGGACAGCAAACACCGGGGAGCTGTTTTTT. The chain links TRBV5-1 to TRBJ2-2, with 7 nucleotides matching TRBD1. CDR1 SGHRS and CDR2 YFSETQ come from the germline V gene. With V trimmed by 3 bases and J by 2 bases, 13 bases remained unmatched. The CDR3 covers 18 residues.